The 6 T cell receptor beta chains listed next were all sequenced from one sample in a study of cytomegalovirus exposure and HLA in healthy donors. Only in-frame clones appear in the TCRdb table, and some are missing; sequencing was by immunoSEQ multiplex PCR. The data hold 60,000 to 90,000 clones, with about 95% observed a single time. The source material was PBMCs. These receptors were collected from a woman between 18 and 29 years old in good health and CMV-seronegative.

This clone came up once. The junction and the germline gene differ at one end; a read error may be behind it. This sequence joins TRBV5-4 and TRBJ1-5, with no clear D. Germline V CDR1 and CDR2: SGHNT, YYREEE (reference sequence). CDR3 length equals 16 residues. The CDR3 DNA sequence: TGTGCCAGCAGTTTGGAAACAGTATATAGCAATCAGCCCCAGCATTTT. Its translation is CASSLETVYSNQPQHF.

This sequence joins TRBV5-5 and TRBJ1-6; D is unclear. CDR1 and CDR2 (germline): SGHKS, YYEKEE (reference sequence). The CDR3 loop spans 15 amino acids. Trimming removed 0 bases at V and 4 bases at J, with 8 bases between. The CDR3 region has the DNA TGTGCCAGCAGCTTGGTGAGGAGATATAATTCACCCCTCCACTTT. This encodes CASSLVRRYNSPLHF.

The chain uses TRBV18 and TRBJ1-6; D call uncertain. The CDR3 is 16 amino acids. Trimming took 3 bases from V and 0 from J, leaving 9 bases between them. CDR1 and CDR2 from the germline V gene are KGHSH and LQKENI. This CDR3 is CASSPPGSSYNSPLHF. The CDR3 region has the DNA TGTGCCAGCTCACCCCCCGGTAGCTCCTATAATTCACCCCTCCACTTT.

This clone was counted once. The chain links TRBV7-6 to TRBJ2-7, with D maybe TRBD1 (6 bases). Trimming stripped 5 bases from V and 5 bases from J, with 10 bases between. Germline V gene data show CDR1 as SGHVS and CDR2 as FNYEAQ. The CDR3 is 12 amino acids. The CDR3, as DNA: TGTGCCAGCAGCCCAGGGGCCCACGAGCAGTACTTC. Encoded protein: CASSPGAHEQYF.

The J gene is TRBJ2-5, the V gene TRBV6-1; 10 nucleotides match TRBD2. CDR3 length equals 15 residues. Trimming at V came to 2 bases and at J to 5 bases, leaving 5 bases not matched to a gene. Germline CDR1 is MNHNS and CDR2 is SASEGT. CDR3 sequence: CASSETAGGFETQYF. CDR3 nucleotide sequence: TGTGCCAGCAGTGAAACAGCGGGGGGGTTTGAGACCCAGTACTTC.

The CDR3 DNA reads as TGTGCCAGCAGAGGAGGCTCGGAGCTAATCGGCACCGGGGAGCTGTTTTTT. Amino acids: CASRGGSELIGTGELFF. V gene TRBV9 combines with J gene TRBJ2-2; D perhaps matches TRBD2 (5 bases). V was shortened by 5 bases and J by 4 bases, with 21 bases between the two germline ends. The CDR3 spans 17 residues. CDR1 is SGDLS, CDR2 YYNGEE, per germline.